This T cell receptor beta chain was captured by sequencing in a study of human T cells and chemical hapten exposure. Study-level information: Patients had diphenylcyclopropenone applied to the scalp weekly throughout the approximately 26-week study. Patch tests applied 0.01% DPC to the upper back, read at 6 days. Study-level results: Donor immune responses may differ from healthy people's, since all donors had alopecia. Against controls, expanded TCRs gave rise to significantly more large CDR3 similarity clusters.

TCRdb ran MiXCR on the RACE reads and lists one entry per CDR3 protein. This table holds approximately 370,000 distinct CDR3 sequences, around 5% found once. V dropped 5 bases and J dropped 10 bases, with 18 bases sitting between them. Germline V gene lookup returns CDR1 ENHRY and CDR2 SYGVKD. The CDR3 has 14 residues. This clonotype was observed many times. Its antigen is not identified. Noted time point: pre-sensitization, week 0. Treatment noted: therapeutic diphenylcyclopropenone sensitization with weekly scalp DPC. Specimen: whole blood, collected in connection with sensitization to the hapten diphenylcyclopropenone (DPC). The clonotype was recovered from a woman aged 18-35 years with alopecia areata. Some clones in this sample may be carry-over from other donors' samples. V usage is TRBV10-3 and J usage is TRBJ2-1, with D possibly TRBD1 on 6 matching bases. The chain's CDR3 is CAISRFPGAGEQFF. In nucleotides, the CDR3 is TGTGCCATCAGTCGCTTTCCAGGGGCCGGGGAGCAGTTCTTC.